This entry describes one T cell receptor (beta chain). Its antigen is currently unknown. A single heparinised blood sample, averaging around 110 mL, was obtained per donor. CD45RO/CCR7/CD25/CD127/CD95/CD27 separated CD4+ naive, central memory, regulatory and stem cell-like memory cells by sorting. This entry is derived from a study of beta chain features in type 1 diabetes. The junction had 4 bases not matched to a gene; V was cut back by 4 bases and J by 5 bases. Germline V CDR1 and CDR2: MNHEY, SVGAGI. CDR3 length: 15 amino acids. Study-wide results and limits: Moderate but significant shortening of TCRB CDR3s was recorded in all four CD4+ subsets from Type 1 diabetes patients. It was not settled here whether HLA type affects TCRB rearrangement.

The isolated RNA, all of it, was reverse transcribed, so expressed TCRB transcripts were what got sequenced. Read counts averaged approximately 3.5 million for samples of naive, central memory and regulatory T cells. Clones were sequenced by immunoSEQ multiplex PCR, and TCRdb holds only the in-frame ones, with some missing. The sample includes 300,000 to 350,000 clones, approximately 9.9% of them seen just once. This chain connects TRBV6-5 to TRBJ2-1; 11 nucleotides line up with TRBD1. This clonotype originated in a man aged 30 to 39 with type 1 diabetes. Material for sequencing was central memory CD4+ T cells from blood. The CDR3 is CASSWGTGGHNEQFF. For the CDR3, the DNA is TGTGCCAGCAGTTGGGGGACAGGGGGACACAATGAGCAGTTCTTC.